This paragraph covers one TCR beta chain sequence. The antigen remains unidentified. It was with 60 Vbeta and 13 Jbeta primers that the PCR ran. Clones were read by immunoSEQ multiplex PCR, and TCRdb kept only the in-frame ones, dropping some. The repertoire consists of about 170,000 clones, with roughly 80% occurring once and the leading ten covering approximately 1.5%. The data originate from a study of cytomegalovirus exposure and HLA in healthy donors. Germline V CDR1 and CDR2: LNHDA, SQIVND (reference sequence). The CDR3 runs to 16 residues. Trimming took off 0 bases at V and 4 bases at J, with 15 bases between the two ends. Study results and limitations: The majority of TCR sequences were rare, yet some public TCRs appeared in many donors. Certain indistinguishable V segments, among them TRBV6-2 and TRBV6-3, were excluded. The authors listed around 150 TCR beta chains as cytomegalovirus-associated. DRB1 showed the most TCR associations and HLA-C the fewest in a later analysis, as rates varied by HLA locus.

The source is a girl under 18 in good health and CMV-seropositive. The genes are TRBV19 and TRBJ1-2; tentatively, D is TRBD1 (5 bases). The sequencing input was PBMCs. The CDR3 bases are TGTGCCAGTAGTATAGACGAAAAGGGGCACCCCTATGGCTACACCTTC. Protein product: CASSIDEKGHPYGYTF.